The clone carrying this T cell receptor (beta chain) came up a few times. The antigen is unknown. The sample belongs to a study of T cell repertoires in cytomegalovirus infection. Overall study: Both CMV infection and a matching HLA type were indicated by public TCR beta signatures. Findings and limits, study-wide: The ex vivo response was dominated by HLA-C-restricted CMV-specific TCR beta clonotypes. People with CMV and the relevant HLA were identified by cumulative public TCR beta family frequency.

TCRdb recomputed calls from the reads with MiXCR, one row per CDR3 protein. In the table there are about 740,000 distinct CDR3 sequences, 35% to 45% of which are singletons. Trimming removed 0 bases at V and 0 bases at J, with 9 bases between. CDR3 size: 16 residues. CDR1 is MDHEN and CDR2 is SYDVKM in the germline V gene. This clonotype was obtained from a human donor in good health (CMV status not recorded). Some clones in this sample may be carry-over from other donors' samples. Specimen: PBMCs. The gene calls are TRBV28 and TRBJ1-3; no reliable D call. The CDR3 nucleotides are TGTGCCAGCAGTTTATGGTGGTCCGACTCTGGAAACACCATATATTTT. Translating gives CASSLWWSDSGNTIYF.